Below are 5 T cell receptor beta chains sequenced from a single sample in a study of beta chain features in type 1 diabetes. Overall study findings and caveats: Moderate but significant shortening of TCRB CDR3s was recorded in all four CD4+ subsets from Type 1 diabetes patients.

These receptors' antigens are unknown. The whole isolated RNA underwent reverse transcription, so sequencing captured expressed TCRB transcripts. Using immunoSEQ multiplex PCR, the repertoire was profiled, and TCRdb retains in-frame clones only, with some absent. The sample records over 600,000 clones, roughly an eighth being singletons. The sample was naive CD4+ T cells from blood. These receptors were obtained from a man aged 30 to 39 with type 1 diabetes.

This clone was found a few times. This rearrangement joins TRBV28 to TRBJ2-3, with 11 bases lining up with TRBD2. The CDR3 is made up of 16 amino acids. Germline CDR1 MDHEN, CDR2 SYDVKM. The trim removed 3 bases at V and 3 bases at J, leaving 5 bases unmatched. This CDR3 is CASSFGTSGRTDTQYF. The CDR3 DNA sequence: TGTGCCAGCAGTTTCGGGACTAGCGGTCGGACAGATACGCAGTATTTT.

This clone was counted only a few times. The gene calls are TRBV7-2 and TRBJ1-5; tentative D call: TRBD1 (5 bases). Germline loops: CDR1 SGHTA, CDR2 FQGNSA. The CDR3 extends over 14 amino acids. Trimming shortened V by 4 bases and J by 10 bases, and 17 bases separated the two germline ends. CDR3 sequence reads: CASSWDPGPIPQHF. Written as DNA, the CDR3 is TGTGCCAGCAGCTGGGATCCGGGGCCCATTCCCCAGCATTTT. The complete variable domain, with remaining parts taken from reference TRBV7-2 and TRBJ1-5, reads GAGVSQSPSNKVTEKGKDVELRCDPISGHTALYWYRQSLGQGLEFLIYFQGNSAPDKSGLPSDRFSAERTGGSVSTLTIQRTQQEDSAVYLCASSWDPGPIPQHFGDGTRLSIL.

Comments on this clone: This same CDR3 is encoded by further DNA sequences in the sample. The genes are TRBV7-2 and TRBJ2-1; D unresolved. Germline V gives CDR1 SGHTA, CDR2 FQGNSA. The CDR3 contains 13 residues. V was shortened by 1 base and J by 2 bases, with 3 bases between the two germline ends. The CDR3 nucleotides are TGTGCCAGCAGCTTAGGGACCTACAATGAGCAGTTCTTC. It is translated as CASSLGTYNEQFF.

The rearrangement joins TRBV30 to TRBJ1-5; 7 nucleotides match TRBD1. Germline V gives CDR1 GTSNPN, CDR2 SVGIG (reference sequence). The CDR3 has 14 amino acids. V lost 4 bases, J lost 5 bases, and 8 bases stayed unmatched. CDR3 sequence reads: CAWTNAGGDQPQHF. CDR3 sequence (DNA): TGTGCCTGGACCAATGCAGGGGGAGATCAGCCCCAGCATTTT.

This clone was found a few times. The chain links TRBV13 to TRBJ2-5; 9 bases align to TRBD2. CDR1 and CDR2 from the germline V gene are PRHDT and FYEKMQ (reference sequence). CDR3 length equals 18 residues. V shed 5 bases and J 0 bases; nucleotides not matched to a gene: 13. CDR3 residues: CASSHRTSVNWYQETQYF. Written as DNA, the CDR3 is TGTGCCAGCAGCCACCGGACTAGCGTAAATTGGTACCAAGAGACCCAGTACTTC.